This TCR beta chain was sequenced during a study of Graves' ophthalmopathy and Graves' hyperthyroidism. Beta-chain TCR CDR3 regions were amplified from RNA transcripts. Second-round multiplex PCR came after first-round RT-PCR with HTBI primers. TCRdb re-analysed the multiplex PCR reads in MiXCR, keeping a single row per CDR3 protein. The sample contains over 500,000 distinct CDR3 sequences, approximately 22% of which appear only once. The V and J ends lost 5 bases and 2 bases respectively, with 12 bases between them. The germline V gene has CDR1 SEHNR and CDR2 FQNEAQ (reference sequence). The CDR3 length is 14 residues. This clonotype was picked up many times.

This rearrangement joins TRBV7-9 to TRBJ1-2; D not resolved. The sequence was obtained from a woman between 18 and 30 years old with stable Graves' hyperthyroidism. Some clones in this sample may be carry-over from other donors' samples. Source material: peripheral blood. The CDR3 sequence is CASSPLTRNYGYTF. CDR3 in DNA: TGTGCCAGCAGCCCCCTAACACGAAACTATGGCTACACCTTC.